This T cell receptor (beta chain) was identified during a study of persistence of HIV-infected CD4 T cells. Study-wide results and limits: CMV- and Gag-responding cells had lower TCRbeta richness than CD3/CD28-responding cells. Proviral oligoclonality tracked with TCR oligoclonality within the same sorted cells.

This was the immunoSEQ version 4 assay in survey mode. Generated by immunoSEQ multiplex PCR, the TCRdb table keeps only in-frame clones and is missing some. This sample has over 60,000 clones, with 65% to 75% found just once. Overlapping HIV-1 Gag 15-mer peptides at roughly 1 ug per peptide per mL were used. CD40L/CD69 double-negative CD45RO-high memory CD4+ T cells were collected. Undetectable plasma HIV-1 RNA below 50 copies/mL lasted at least 4 years. With respect to this clone: Its cognate antigen is unknown.

The material was CD4+ T cells sorted from PBMCs after 18-hour stimulation, obtained from a patient who received antiretroviral therapy. The origin of this receptor is an adult man with HIV who was CMV-seropositive.

The CDR3 nucleotides are TGTGCCAGCACGAGGGGAGGGGGTGGAAACACCATATATTTT. It translates to CASTRGGGGNTIYF. V gene TRBV5-4 combines with J gene TRBJ1-3; maybe TRBD1 (6 bases). With 6 bases removed from V and 3 bases from J, the gap between germline ends came to 13 bases. The length of the CDR3 is 14 residues. The germline V gene encodes CDR1 SGHNT and CDR2 YYREEE (reference sequence). The full variable domain, completed using reference TRBV5-4 and TRBJ1-3, is ETGVTQSPTHLIKTRGQQVTLRCSSQSGHNTVSWYQQALGQGPQFIFQYYREEENGRGNFPPRFSGLQFPNYSSELNVNALELDDSALYLCASTRGGGGNTIYFGEGSWLTVV.